The next 4 T cell receptor beta chains were all read from a single sample in a study of shared clonotypes between healthy human individuals. Cells designated naive CD8 were CD45RO-negative and were positively selected for CCR7, with terminally differentiated effector memory CD45RA+ cells excluded. Here immunoSEQ multiplex PCR was the method, and the copy in TCRdb shows in-frame clones only, minus some. The sample shows more than 2 million clones, about 95% of them seen only once. Sequencing used naive CD8+ T cells sorted from blood. These receptors were taken from a man aged 18 to 30 in good health.

This sequence joins TRBV30 and TRBJ2-3; TRBD2 matches at 7 bases. CDR1 is GTSNPN and CDR2 is SVGIG in the germline V gene (reference sequence). The CDR3 contains 15 residues. V lost 0 bases, J lost 3 bases, and 6 bases stayed unmatched. The chain's CDR3 is CAWSVPREWTDTQYF. In DNA, the CDR3 is TGTGCCTGGAGTGTCCCGCGGGAGTGGACAGATACGCAGTATTTT. Combining the CDR3 with reference TRBV30 and TRBJ2-3 gives the whole variable domain SQTIHQWPATLVQPVGSPLSLECTVEGTSNPNLYWYRQAAGRGLQLLFYSVGIGQISSEVPQNLSASRPQDRQFILSSKKLLLSDSGFYLCAWSVPREWTDTQYFGPGTRLTVL.

The rearrangement uses TRBV30 and TRBJ2-1, with D possibly being TRBD2 (5 bases). This CDR3 has 13 amino acids. CDR1 and CDR2 (germline): GTSNPN, SVGIG (reference sequence). Deletions cut 7 bases from V and 2 bases from J, with 12 bases between. The CDR3 region has the DNA TGTGCCTTAGAGGGTGGGCCCTACAATGAGCAGTTCTTC. Translation: CALEGGPYNEQFF. The full variable domain, completed using reference TRBV30 and TRBJ2-1, is SQTIHQWPATLVQPVGSPLSLECTVEGTSNPNLYWYRQAAGRGLQLLFYSVGIGQISSEVPQNLSASRPQDRQFILSSKKLLLSDSGFYLCALEGGPYNEQFFGPGTRLTVL.

The chain couples TRBV9 to TRBJ2-5, with a tentative D call TRBD1 (6 bases). V lost 0 bases to trimming and J lost 7 bases, with 10 bases between them. The germline V gene encodes CDR1 SGDLS and CDR2 YYNGEE. This CDR3 has 13 residues. The CDR3 protein is CASSVGGQGTQYF. The DNA for the CDR3 is TGTGCCAGCAGCGTAGGGGGGCAGGGGACCCAGTACTTC.

The V call is TRBV5-1, the J call TRBJ2-3, with TRBD2 matching 9 bases. Germline trimming cut 1 base from V and 2 bases from J; bases unmatched to any gene: 5. Germline values: CDR1 SGHRS, CDR2 YFSETQ. The CDR3 sequence is 16 residues long. Here the CDR3 reads CASSLSLAGPTDTQYF. Written as DNA, the CDR3 is TGCGCCAGCAGCTTGTCACTAGCGGGTCCCACAGATACGCAGTATTTT.